This TCR beta chain was identified during a study of shared clonotypes between healthy human individuals. Every one of the donors was a Caucasian adult that lived in Nashville, Tennessee. Generated by immunoSEQ multiplex PCR, the TCRdb table keeps only in-frame clones and is missing some. The table has over 2 million clones, around 93% seen once; the top ten hold around 0.38%. Points on this clone: What it binds is unknown.

Notes on the study in general: Relative to clonotypes present in all four donors, those not shared had lower generation probabilities. Enrolling few donors narrowed the genetic and exposure-history diversity that was represented.

Sequenced material: naive CD4+ T cells from PBMCs. Subset given: CD45RA+ positively selected. This TCR was recovered from a man between 18 and 29 years old in good health. Some clones in this sample may be carry-over from other donors' samples.

This chain's CDR3 is CASSIEGPNTQYF. The CDR3 nucleotides are TGTGCCAGTAGTATAGAGGGACCGAATACGCAGTATTTT. This rearrangement joins TRBV19 to TRBJ2-3; D tentatively reads TRBD1 or TRBD2 (5 bases each). The V gene lost 0 bases and the J gene lost 7 bases, with 8 bases spanning the gap. Germline values: CDR1 LNHDA, CDR2 SQIVND (reference sequence). This CDR3 contains 13 residues.